A single sample is the source of the 5 T cell receptor beta chains below, sequenced in a study of response to subunit inactivated influenza vaccine. TCRdb re-called the RT-PCR reads with MiXCR, one entry per CDR3 protein. The sample contains 500,000 to 600,000 distinct CDR3 sequences, over 9% of which appear only once. These sequences were also reported in another study, on T cells expressing NK-cell markers. From that second work: Production of TCR beta cDNA relied on 5'RACE template switching with UMIs.

The input for sequencing was PBMCs from blood, taken on the day of vaccination. The receptor set was obtained from a man in his fifties who received an inactivated influenza vaccine.

This clonotype turned up a few times. The chain recombines TRBV20-1 with TRBJ1-1; possibly TRBD1 for D (6 bases). Between the trimmed V and J ends, which lost 0 bases and 3 bases, there was a span of 14 bases. The germline gives CDR1 DFQATT, CDR2 SNEGSKA (reference sequence). The CDR3 covers 15 residues. In DNA form, the CDR3 reads TGCAGTGCTAGAGACCTTCGGGGGGCCGACACTGAAGCTTTCTTT. Protein: CSARDLRGADTEAFF.

This clonotype turned up a few times. J is TRBJ2-7 and V is TRBV10-3, with 8 bases fitting TRBD2. Trimming cost V 7 bases and J 5 bases; bases outside gene matches: 10. The CDR3 is 14 residues long. The V gene's germline CDR1 is ENHRY and CDR2 SYGVKD. CDR3 sequence (DNA): TGTGCCATCACCCGCAAAGCGGGAGAAGACGAGCAGTACTTC. Its translation is CAITRKAGEDEQYF.

In this sample, this clonotype turned up a few times. V is TRBV10-3 and J is TRBJ1-1; D is uncertain. V was clipped by 3 bases and J by 0 bases, with 8 bases between them. The length of the CDR3 is 14 residues. The germline gives CDR1 ENHRY, CDR2 SYGVKD. The CDR3 DNA reads TGTGCCATCAGTGACGGGCGGTTGAACACTGAAGCTTTCTTT. It translates to CAISDGRLNTEAFF.

This clonotype was counted between two and nine times. This rearrangement joins TRBV7-9 to TRBJ2-7; 11 nucleotides line up with TRBD2. From germline, CDR1 is SEHNR and CDR2 FQNEAQ (reference sequence). This CDR3 contains 15 residues. V was clipped by 10 bases and J by 1 base; unmatched bases: 9. CDR3 sequence: CATTRTSGFSYEQYF. In nucleotides, the CDR3 is TGTGCCACCACCCGGACTAGCGGGTTTTCCTACGAGCAGTACTTC. Full variable domain (remainder filled in from reference TRBV7-9 and TRBJ2-7): DTGVSQNPRHKITKRGQNVTFRCDPISEHNRLYWYRQTLGQGPEFLTYFQNEAQLEKSRLLSDRFSAERPKGSFSTLEIQRTEQGDSAMYLCATTRTSGFSYEQYFGPGTRLTVT.

The gene calls are TRBV5-1 and TRBJ2-3; D tentatively reads TRBD1 or TRBD2 (5 bases each). Germline V gene sequence: CDR1 SGHRS, CDR2 YFSETQ. The CDR3 extends over 16 amino acids. V was clipped by 2 bases and J by 6 bases, with 19 bases between them. This chain's CDR3 is CASSFEPGPRGDTQYF. The CDR3 nucleotides read TGCGCCAGCAGCTTCGAACCGGGACCGAGAGGGGATACGCAGTATTTT.